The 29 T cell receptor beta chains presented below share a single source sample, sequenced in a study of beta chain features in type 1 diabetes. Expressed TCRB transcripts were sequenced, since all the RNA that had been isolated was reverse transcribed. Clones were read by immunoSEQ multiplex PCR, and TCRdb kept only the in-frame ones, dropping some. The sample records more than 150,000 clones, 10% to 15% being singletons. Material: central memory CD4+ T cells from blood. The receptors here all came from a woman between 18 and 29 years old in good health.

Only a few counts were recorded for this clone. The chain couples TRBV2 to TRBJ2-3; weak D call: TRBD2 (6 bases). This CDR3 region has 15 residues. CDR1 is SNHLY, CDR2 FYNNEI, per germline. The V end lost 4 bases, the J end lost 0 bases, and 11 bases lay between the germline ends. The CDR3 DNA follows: TGTGCCAGCAGTGGATTAGCGGCCAGCACAGATACGCAGTATTTT. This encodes CASSGLAASTDTQYF.

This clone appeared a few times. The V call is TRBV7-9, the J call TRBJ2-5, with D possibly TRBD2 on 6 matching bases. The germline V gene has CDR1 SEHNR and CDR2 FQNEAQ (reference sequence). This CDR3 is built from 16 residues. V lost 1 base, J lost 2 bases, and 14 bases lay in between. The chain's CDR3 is CASSLVGLAPQETQYF. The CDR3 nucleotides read TGTGCCAGCAGCTTAGTTGGTCTAGCGCCGCAAGAGACCCAGTACTTC.

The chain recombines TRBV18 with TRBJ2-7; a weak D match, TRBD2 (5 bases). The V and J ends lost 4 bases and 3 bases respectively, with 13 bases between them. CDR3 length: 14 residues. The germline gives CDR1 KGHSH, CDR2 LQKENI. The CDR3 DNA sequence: TGTGCCAGCTCACAAACTAGGGATAACTACGAGCAGTACTTC. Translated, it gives CASSQTRDNYEQYF.

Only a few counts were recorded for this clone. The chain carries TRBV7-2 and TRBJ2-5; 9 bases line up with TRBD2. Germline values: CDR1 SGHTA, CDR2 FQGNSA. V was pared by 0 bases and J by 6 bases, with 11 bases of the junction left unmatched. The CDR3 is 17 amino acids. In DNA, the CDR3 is TGTGCCAGCAGCTTAGCCGTTGGGTCGAGCGGGAGGCAGACCCAGTACTTC. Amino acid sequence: CASSLAVGSSGRQTQYF.

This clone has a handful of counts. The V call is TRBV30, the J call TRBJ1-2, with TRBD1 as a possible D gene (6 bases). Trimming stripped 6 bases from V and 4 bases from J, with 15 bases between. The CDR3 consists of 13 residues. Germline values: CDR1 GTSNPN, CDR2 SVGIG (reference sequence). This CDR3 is CACNQDSLYGYTF. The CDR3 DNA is TGTGCCTGTAATCAGGACAGCCTCTATGGCTACACCTTC.

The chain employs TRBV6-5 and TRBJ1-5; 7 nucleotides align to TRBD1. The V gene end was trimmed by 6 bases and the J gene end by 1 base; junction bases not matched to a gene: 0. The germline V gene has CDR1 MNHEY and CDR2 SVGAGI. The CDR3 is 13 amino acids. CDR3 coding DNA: TGTGCCAGCAGGACAGGGAGCAATCAGCCCCAGCATTTT. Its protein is CASRTGSNQPQHF.

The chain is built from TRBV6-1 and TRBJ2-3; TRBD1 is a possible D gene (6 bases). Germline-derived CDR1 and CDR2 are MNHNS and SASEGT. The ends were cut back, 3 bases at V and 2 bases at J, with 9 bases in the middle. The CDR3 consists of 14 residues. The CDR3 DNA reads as TGTGCCAGCAGTGAGGACAGAAACACAGATACGCAGTATTTT. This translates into CASSEDRNTDTQYF.

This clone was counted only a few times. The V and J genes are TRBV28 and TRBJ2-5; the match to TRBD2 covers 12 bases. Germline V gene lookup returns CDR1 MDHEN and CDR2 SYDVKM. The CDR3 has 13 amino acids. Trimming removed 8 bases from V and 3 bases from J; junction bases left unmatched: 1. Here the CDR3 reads CASGLAGKETQYF. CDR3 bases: TGTGCCAGCGGACTAGCGGGAAAAGAGACCCAGTACTTC. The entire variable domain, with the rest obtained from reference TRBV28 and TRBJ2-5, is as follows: DVKVTQSSRYLVKRTGEKVFLECVQDMDHENMFWYRQDPGLGLRLIYFSYDVKMKEKGDIPEGYSVSREKKERFSLILESASTNQTSMYLCASGLAGKETQYFGPGTRLLVL.

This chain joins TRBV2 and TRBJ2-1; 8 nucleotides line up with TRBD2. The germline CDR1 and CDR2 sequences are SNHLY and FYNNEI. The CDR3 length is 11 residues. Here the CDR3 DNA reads TGTGCGAACACTAGAAGCGGGAGCCAGTTCTTC. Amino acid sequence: CANTRSGSQFF.

The CDR3 DNA reads TGTGCCAGCAGCTTTACGGGAGCTAATGAAAAACTGTTTTTT. It specifies CASSFTGANEKLFF. V and J are TRBV7-2 and TRBJ1-4; no firm D call. The germline V gene has CDR1 SGHTA and CDR2 FQGNSA. Trimming left V 3 bases short and J 3 bases short, with 8 bases between. This CDR3 has 14 amino acids.

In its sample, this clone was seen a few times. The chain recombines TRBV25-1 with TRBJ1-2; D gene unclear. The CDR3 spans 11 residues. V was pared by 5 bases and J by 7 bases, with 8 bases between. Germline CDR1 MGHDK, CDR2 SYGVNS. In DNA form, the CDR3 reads TGTGCCAGCAGTTTACTTGGTGGCTACACCTTC. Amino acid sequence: CASSLLGGYTF.

The CDR3 region has the DNA TGTGCCTGGAGTGCCCCCCGACAGGCCCGCTATGGCTACACCTTC. Protein sequence: CAWSAPRQARYGYTF. This chain joins TRBV30 and TRBJ1-2; possible D gene TRBD1, 6 bases. The CDR3 loop spans 15 amino acids. Germline V gene sequence: CDR1 GTSNPN, CDR2 SVGIG (reference sequence). Trimming shortened V by 1 base and J by 4 bases, and 16 bases separated the two germline ends.

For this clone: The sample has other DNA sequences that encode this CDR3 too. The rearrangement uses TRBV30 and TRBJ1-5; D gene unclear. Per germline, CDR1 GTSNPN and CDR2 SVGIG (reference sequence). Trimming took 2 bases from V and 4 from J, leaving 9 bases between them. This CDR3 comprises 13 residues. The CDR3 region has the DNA TGTGCCTGGAGTCCTGACACGAATCAGCCCCAGCATTTT. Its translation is CAWSPDTNQPQHF.

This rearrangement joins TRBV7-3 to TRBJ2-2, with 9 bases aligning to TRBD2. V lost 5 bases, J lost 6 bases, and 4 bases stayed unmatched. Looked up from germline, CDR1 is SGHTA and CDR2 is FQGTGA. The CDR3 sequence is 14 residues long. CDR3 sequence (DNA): TGTGCCAGCAGCGTACTAGCGGGCCCCGGGGAGCTGTTTTTT. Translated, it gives CASSVLAGPGELFF.

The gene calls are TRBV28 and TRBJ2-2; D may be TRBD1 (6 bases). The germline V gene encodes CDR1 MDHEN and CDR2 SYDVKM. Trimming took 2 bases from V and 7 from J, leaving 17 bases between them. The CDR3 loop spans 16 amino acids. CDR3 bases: TGTGCCAGCAGTTTAGTGGCAGGGGCCCCGTTCGGGGAGCTGTTTTTT. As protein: CASSLVAGAPFGELFF. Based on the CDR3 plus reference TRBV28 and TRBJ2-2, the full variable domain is DVKVTQSSRYLVKRTGEKVFLECVQDMDHENMFWYRQDPGLGLRLIYFSYDVKMKEKGDIPEGYSVSREKKERFSLILESASTNQTSMYLCASSLVAGAPFGELFFGEGSRLTVL.

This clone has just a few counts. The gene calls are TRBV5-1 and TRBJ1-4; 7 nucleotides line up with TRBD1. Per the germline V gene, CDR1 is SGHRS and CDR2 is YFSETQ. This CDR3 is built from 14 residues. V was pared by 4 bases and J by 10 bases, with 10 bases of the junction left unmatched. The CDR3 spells CASSERGTAGKLFF. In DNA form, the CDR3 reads TGCGCCAGCAGCGAGAGAGGGACAGCTGGAAAACTGTTTTTT.

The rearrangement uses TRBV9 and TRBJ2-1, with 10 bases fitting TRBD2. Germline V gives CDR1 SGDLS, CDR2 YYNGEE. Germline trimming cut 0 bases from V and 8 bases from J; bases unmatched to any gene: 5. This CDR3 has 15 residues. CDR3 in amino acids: CASSVGTSGTYEQFF. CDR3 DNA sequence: TGTGCCAGCAGCGTAGGAACTAGCGGGACCTATGAGCAGTTCTTC.

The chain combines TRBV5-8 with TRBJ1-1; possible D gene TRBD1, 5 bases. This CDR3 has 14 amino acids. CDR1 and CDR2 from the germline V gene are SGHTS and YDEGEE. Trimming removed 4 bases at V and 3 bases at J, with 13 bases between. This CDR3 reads CASSLFRVDTEAFF. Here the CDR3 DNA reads TGTGCCAGCAGCCTTTTCAGGGTGGACACTGAAGCTTTCTTT.

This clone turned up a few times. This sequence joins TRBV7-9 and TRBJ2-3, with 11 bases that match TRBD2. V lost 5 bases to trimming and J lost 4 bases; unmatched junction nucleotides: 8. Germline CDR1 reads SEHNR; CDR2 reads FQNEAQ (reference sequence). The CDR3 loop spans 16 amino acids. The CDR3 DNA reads TGTGCCAGCAGCATCACACTAGCGGGAGTTTCAGATACGCAGTATTTT. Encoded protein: CASSITLAGVSDTQYF.

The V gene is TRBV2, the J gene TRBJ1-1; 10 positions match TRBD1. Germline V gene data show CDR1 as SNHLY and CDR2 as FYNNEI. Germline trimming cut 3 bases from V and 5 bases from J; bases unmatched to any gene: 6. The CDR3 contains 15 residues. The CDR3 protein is CASSDVGGQGTEAFF. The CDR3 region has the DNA TGTGCCAGCAGTGACGTCGGGGGACAGGGGACTGAAGCTTTCTTT.

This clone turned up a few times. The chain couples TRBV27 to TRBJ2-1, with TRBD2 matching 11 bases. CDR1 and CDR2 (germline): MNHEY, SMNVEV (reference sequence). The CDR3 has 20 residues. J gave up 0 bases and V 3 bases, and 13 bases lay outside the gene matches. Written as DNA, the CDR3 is TGTGCCAGCAGTTTGAAAGGGCTAGCGGGAGGACGCGGCTCCTACAATGAGCAGTTCTTC. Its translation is CASSLKGLAGGRGSYNEQFF.

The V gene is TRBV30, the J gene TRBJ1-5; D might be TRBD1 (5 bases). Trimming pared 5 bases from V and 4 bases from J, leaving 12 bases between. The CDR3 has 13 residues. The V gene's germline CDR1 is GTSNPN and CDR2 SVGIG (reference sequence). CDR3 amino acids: CAWASGPNQPQHF. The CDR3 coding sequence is TGTGCCTGGGCCTCAGGGCCTAATCAGCCCCAGCATTTT.

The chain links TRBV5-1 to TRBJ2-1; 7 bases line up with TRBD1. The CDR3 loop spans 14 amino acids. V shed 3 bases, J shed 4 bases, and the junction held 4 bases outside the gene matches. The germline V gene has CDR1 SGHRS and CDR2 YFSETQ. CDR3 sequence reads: CASSWGQQYNEQFF. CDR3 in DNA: TGCGCCAGCAGCTGGGGACAGCAATACAATGAGCAGTTCTTC.

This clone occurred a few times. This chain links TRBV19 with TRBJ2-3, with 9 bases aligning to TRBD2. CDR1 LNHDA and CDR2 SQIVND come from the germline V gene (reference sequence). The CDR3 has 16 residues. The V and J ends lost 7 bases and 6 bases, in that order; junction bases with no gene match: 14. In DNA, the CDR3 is TGTGCCAGTATGGATCGCCCTAGCGGGATTTCGGATACGCAGTATTTT. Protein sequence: CASMDRPSGISDTQYF.

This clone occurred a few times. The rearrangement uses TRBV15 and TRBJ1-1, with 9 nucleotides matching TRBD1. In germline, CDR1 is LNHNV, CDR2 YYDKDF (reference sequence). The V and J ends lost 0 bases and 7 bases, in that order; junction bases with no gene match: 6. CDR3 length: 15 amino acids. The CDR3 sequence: CATSRDRRTGVEAFF. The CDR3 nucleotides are TGTGCCACCAGCAGAGATCGGAGGACAGGGGTTGAAGCTTTCTTT. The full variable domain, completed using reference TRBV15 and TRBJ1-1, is DAMVIQNPRYQVTQFGKPVTLSCSQTLNHNVMYWYQQKSSQAPKLLFHYYDKDFNNEADTPDNFQSRRPNTSFCFLDIRSPGLGDTAMYLCATSRDRRTGVEAFFGQGTRLTVV.

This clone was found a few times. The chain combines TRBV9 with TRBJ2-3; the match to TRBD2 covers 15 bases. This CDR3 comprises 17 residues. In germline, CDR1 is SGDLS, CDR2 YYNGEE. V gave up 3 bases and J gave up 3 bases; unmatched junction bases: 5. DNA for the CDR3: TGTGCCAGCAGCGGACGGACTAGCGGGAGGGGGACAGATACGCAGTATTTT. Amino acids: CASSGRTSGRGTDTQYF.

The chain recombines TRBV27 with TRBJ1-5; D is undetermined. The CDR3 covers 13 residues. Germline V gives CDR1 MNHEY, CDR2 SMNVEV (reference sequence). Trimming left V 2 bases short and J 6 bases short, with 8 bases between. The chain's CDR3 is CASSLEFSQPQHF. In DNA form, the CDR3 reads TGTGCCAGCAGTTTAGAGTTTAGTCAGCCCCAGCATTTT.

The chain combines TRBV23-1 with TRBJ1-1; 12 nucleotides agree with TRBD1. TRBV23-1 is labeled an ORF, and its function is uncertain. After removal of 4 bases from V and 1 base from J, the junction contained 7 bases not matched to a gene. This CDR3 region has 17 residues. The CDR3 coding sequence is TGCGCCAGCAGTCCTTATGGGACAGGGGGCTGGAACACTGAAGCTTTCTTT. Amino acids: CASSPYGTGGWNTEAFF.

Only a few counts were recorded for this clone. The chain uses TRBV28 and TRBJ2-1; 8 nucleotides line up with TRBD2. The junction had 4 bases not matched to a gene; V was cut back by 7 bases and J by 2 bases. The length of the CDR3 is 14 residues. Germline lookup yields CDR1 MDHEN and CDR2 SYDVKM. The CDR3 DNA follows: TGTGCCAGCACCCGTAGCGGGACCTACAATGAGCAGTTCTTC. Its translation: CASTRSGTYNEQFF.